A single sample is the source of the 4 T cell receptor beta chains below, sequenced in a study of T cells in Graves' hyperthyroidism and ophthalmopathy. Researchers took RNA transcripts and amplified the TCR beta CDR3 regions from them. HTBI primers were used for first-round RT-PCR of the TCR CDR3. TCRdb passed the multiplex PCR reads through MiXCR, listing each CDR3 protein once. The sample contains almost 600,000 distinct CDR3 sequences, around 14% of which appear only once. Source material: blood. Source of these receptors: a woman in her 30s with Graves' hyperthyroidism that later progressed to Graves' ophthalmopathy.

This clonotype showed up just a few times. V usage is TRBV19 and J usage is TRBJ1-5, with D maybe TRBD1 (5 bases). CDR3 length equals 15 residues. Germline CDR1 and CDR2: LNHDA and SQIVND (reference sequence). V was trimmed by 5 bases and J by 0 bases, leaving 11 bases between them. In DNA, the CDR3 is TGTGCCAGTAGTCTCGTCGGGGCTAGCAATCAGCCCCAGCATTTT. Translation gives CASSLVGASNQPQHF.

This clonotype turned up a few times. V gene TRBV27 combines with J gene TRBJ1-3; a possible D gene is TRBD1 (5 bases). Germline values: CDR1 MNHEY, CDR2 SMNVEV (reference sequence). This CDR3 is built from 14 residues. V gave up 6 bases and J gave up 1 base, with 10 bases separating them. The DNA for the CDR3 is TGTGCCAGCAGACCAGGGCTTTCTGGAAACACCATATATTTT. As protein: CASRPGLSGNTIYF.

The table lists this clonotype with many counts. The chain carries TRBV20-1 and TRBJ1-1; 7 nucleotides match TRBD1. With V trimmed by 5 bases and J by 5 bases, 8 bases remained unmatched. The CDR3 extends over 13 amino acids. The germline V gene has CDR1 DFQATT and CDR2 SNEGSKA (reference sequence). The CDR3, as DNA: TGCAGTGCTCCTCGACAGGGACGAACTGAAGCTTTCTTT. Its protein product is CSAPRQGRTEAFF.

With regard to this clonotype: A much larger clonotype is one base distant, so this may be a read error. CDR3: CASSPGTGATGELFF. The CDR3 DNA reads TGTGCCAGCAGCCCCGGGACAGGGGCCACCGGGGAGCTGTTTTTT. The chain combines TRBV12-3 or TRBV12-4 with TRBJ2-2; 10 bases line up with TRBD1. Trimming took 6 bases from V and 4 from J; bases not matched to a gene: 5. The CDR3 extends over 15 amino acids.